Listed below are T cell receptor beta chains from one sample, sequenced in a study of T cell responses to AZD1222 COVID-19 vaccine. Clones were read by immunoSEQ multiplex PCR, and TCRdb kept only the in-frame ones, dropping some. There are fewer than 150,000 clones in the sample; 90% occur only once, and more than 3% lies in the top ten. The sample was peripheral blood, taken on day 0 of AZD1222 vaccination. Source of these receptors: an adult in good health. CDR3s include the opening cysteine and the closing phenylalanine or tryptophan. A D gene is named only where the DNA matches it firmly. The size of a clone is reported for some rows only, either as once, few or many, or as a class for expanded clones.

j_call v_call d_call clone_size cdr3_length cdr3_aa cdr3_nt
TRBJ2-2 TRBV30 . . 12 CAWGKGAGELFF TGTGCCTGGGGAAAGGGTGCCGGGGAGCTGTTTTTT
TRBJ2-2 TRBV7-2 . . 14 CASRSGQNTGELFF TGTGCCAGCAGATCAGGACAGAACACCGGGGAGCTGTTTTTT
TRBJ2-1 TRBV5-1 TRBD2 . 16 CASSLNSGSTYNEQFF TGCGCCAGCAGCTTGAACAGCGGGAGCACCTACAATGAGCAGTTCTTC
TRBJ2-3 TRBV24-1 TRBD2 . 18 CATSDSSTLSGNTDTQYF TGTGCCACCAGTGATTCCTCAACACTTAGCGGGAACACAGATACGCAGTATTTT
TRBJ2-3 TRBV18 TRBD2 . 16 CASSPLAGGRVATQYF TGTGCCAGCTCACCCCTAGCGGGGGGCCGAGTGGCTACGCAGTATTTT
TRBJ1-1 TRBV2 . . 16 CASSREGGKLNTEAFF TGTGCCAGCAGCAGGGAAGGGGGGAAGCTGAACACTGAAGCTTTCTTT
TRBJ2-1 TRBV4-1 . . 13 CASSQEALQSQFF TGCGCCAGCAGCCAAGAGGCACTCCAATCGCAGTTCTTC
TRBJ1-3 TRBV14 TRBD1 . 17 CASSQDYGTGVGNTIYF TGTGCCAGCAGCCAAGATTACGGGACAGGGGTTGGAAACACCATATATTTT
TRBJ2-2 TRBV4-3 . . 14 CASSQDWGGGELFF TGCGCCAGCAGCCAAGATTGGGGAGGCGGGGAGCTGTTTTTT
TRBJ1-2 TRBV5-1 TRBD1 . 13 CASSSQGVGGYTF TGCGCCAGCAGCTCGCAGGGGGTCGGTGGCTACACCTTC
TRBJ1-3 TRBV3-1/TRBV3-2 . . 13 CASSPLSGNTIYF TGTGCCAGCAGCCCTTTATCGGGAAACACCATATATTTT
TRBJ1-4 TRBV6-5 . . 13 CASSLTGDEKLFF TGTGCCAGCAGCCTTACAGGAGACGAAAAACTGTTTTTT
TRBJ2-3 TRBV6-5 . . 13 CASRGTSVGTQYF TGTGCCAGCAGGGGCACTAGTGTCGGTACGCAGTATTTT
TRBJ1-3 TRBV7-9 . . 15 CASSLVSLEGNTIYF TGTGCCAGCAGCTTAGTTTCCCTCGAGGGAAACACCATATATTTT
TRBJ2-3 TRBV7-2 . . 13 CASSVASPDTQYF TGTGCCAGCAGCGTGGCATCCCCAGATACGCAGTATTTT
TRBJ2-7 TRBV7-8 TRBD1 . 14 CATDRGIGPYEQYF TGTGCCACCGACAGGGGAATTGGGCCCTACGAGCAGTACTTC
TRBJ1-1 TRBV13 TRBD1 . 15 CASSATGTGKPEAFF TGTGCCAGCAGCGCCACCGGGACAGGGAAACCTGAAGCTTTCTTT
TRBJ2-5 TRBV7-9 . . 13 CASSFGPTGTQYF TGTGCCAGCAGCTTCGGACCCACCGGGACCCAGTACTTC
TRBJ2-3 TRBV12-3/TRBV12-4 . . 13 CASSLSSTDTQYF TGTGCCAGCAGCCTTAGTAGCACAGATACGCAGTATTTT
TRBJ2-7 TRBV6-5 . once 14 CASSTEQHSYEQYF TGTGCCAGCAGTACGGAGCAGCACTCCTACGAGCAGTACTTC
TRBJ2-3 TRBV10-3 TRBD1 . 16 CAITPRGGQRTDTQYF TGTGCCATCACTCCCCGTGGGGGACAGCGGACAGATACGCAGTATTTT
TRBJ1-1 TRBV7-2 . few 14 CASRLVRDRPEAFF TGTGCCAGCAGACTAGTCAGGGATCGGCCTGAAGCTTTCTTT
TRBJ1-2 TRBV7-3 TRBD1 . 13 CASSDRTGYGYTF TGTGCCAGCAGCGACCGGACAGGGTACGGCTACACCTTC
TRBJ2-1 TRBV6-6 TRBD1 . 15 CASSYSGTGYNEQFF TGTGCCAGCAGTTACTCAGGGACAGGTTACAATGAGCAGTTCTTC